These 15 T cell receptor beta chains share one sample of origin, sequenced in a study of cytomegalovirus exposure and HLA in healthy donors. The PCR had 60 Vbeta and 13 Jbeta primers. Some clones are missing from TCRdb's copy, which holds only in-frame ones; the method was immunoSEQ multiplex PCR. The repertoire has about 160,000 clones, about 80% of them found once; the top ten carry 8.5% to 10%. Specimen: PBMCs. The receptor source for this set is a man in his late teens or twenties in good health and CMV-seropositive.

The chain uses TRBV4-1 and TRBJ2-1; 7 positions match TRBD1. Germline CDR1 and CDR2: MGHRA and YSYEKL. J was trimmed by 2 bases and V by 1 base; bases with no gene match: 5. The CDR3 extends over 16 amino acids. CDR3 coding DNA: TGCGCCAGCAGCCAAGGGGGGCAGGGGGCCTACAATGAGCAGTTCTTC. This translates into CASSQGGQGAYNEQFF.

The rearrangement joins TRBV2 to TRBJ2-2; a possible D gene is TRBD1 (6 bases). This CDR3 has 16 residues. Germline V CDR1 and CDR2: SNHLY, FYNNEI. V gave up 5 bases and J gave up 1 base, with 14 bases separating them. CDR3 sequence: CASSQPMDRNTGELFF. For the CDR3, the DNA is TGTGCCAGCAGTCAACCCATGGACAGGAACACCGGGGAGCTGTTTTTT.

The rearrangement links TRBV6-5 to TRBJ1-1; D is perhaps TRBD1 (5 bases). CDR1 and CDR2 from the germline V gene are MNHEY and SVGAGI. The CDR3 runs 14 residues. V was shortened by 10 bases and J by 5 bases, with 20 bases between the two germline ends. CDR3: CATVGSGRVTEAFF. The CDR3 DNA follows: TGTGCCACCGTGGGGTCTGGCAGGGTGACTGAAGCTTTCTTT.

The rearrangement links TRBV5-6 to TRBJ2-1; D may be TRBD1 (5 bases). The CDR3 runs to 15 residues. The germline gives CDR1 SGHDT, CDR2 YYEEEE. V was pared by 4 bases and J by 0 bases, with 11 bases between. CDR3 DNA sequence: TGTGCCAGCAGCCGCGCAGGGATCTCCTACAATGAGCAGTTCTTC. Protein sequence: CASSRAGISYNEQFF. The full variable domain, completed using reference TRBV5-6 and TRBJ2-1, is DAGVTQSPTHLIKTRGQQVTLRCSPKSGHDTVSWYQQALGQGPQFIFQYYEEEERQRGNFPDRFSGHQFPNYSSELNVNALLLGDSALYLCASSRAGISYNEQFFGPGTRLTVL.

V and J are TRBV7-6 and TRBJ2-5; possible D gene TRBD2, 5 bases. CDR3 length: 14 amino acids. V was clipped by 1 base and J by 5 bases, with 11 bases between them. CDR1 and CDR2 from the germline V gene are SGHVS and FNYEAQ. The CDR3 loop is CASSLVGGSETQYF. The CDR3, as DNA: TGTGCCAGCAGCTTAGTTGGAGGTTCGGAGACCCAGTACTTC.

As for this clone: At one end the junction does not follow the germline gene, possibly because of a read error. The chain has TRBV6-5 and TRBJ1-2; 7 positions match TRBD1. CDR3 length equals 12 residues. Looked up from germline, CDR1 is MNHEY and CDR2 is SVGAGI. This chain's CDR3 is CASRGPRDSFFF. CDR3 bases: TGTGCCAGCAGAGGGCCGAGGGACAGTTTTTTCTTC.

The CDR3 spells CASSLGDRVVAFF. The DNA of the CDR3 is TGTGCCAGCAGCCTAGGGGACAGGGTTGTAGCTTTCTTT. This chain links TRBV5-8 with TRBJ1-1, with 9 bases identical to TRBD1. This CDR3 has 13 residues. Germline CDR1 is SGHTS and CDR2 is YDEGEE. Trimming at V came to 4 bases and at J to 10 bases, leaving 8 bases not matched to a gene. Full variable domain (missing parts from reference TRBV5-8 and TRBJ1-1): EAGVTQSPTHLIKTRGQQATLRCSPISGHTSVYWYQQALGLGLQFLLWYDEGEERNRGNFPPRFSGRQFPNYSSELNVNALELEDSALYLCASSLGDRVVAFFGQGTRLTVV.

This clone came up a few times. The DNA of the CDR3 is TGTGCCAGCAGTCACACGGGAGGGATCACTGAAGCTTTCTTT. This codes for CASSHTGGITEAFF. This chain joins TRBV6-6 and TRBJ1-1; D unresolved. Trimming removed 5 bases at V and 4 bases at J, with 14 bases between. The CDR3 covers 14 residues. The V gene's germline CDR1 is MNHNY and CDR2 SVGAGI (reference sequence).

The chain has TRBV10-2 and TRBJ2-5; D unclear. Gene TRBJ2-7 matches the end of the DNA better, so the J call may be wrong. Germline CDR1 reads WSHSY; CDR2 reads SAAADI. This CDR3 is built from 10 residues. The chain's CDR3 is CASKNYEQYF. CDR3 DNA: TGCGCCAGTAAGAACTACGAGCAGTACTTC.

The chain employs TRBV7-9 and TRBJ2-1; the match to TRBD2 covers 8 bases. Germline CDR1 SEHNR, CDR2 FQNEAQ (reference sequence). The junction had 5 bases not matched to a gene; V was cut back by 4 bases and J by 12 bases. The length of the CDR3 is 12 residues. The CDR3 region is CASSSRTSSQFF. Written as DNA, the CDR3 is TGTGCCAGCAGCTCCCGGACTAGCTCGCAGTTCTTC. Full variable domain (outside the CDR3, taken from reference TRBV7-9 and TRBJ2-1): DTGVSQNPRHKITKRGQNVTFRCDPISEHNRLYWYRQTLGQGPEFLTYFQNEAQLEKSRLLSDRFSAERPKGSFSTLEIQRTEQGDSAMYLCASSSRTSSQFFGPGTRLTVL.

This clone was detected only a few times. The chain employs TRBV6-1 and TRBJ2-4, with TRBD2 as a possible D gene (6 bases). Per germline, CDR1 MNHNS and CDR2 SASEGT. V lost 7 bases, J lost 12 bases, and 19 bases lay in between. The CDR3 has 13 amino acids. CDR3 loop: CASTLLAGPSQYF. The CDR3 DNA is TGTGCCAGCACCCTTTTGGCGGGGCCAAGTCAGTACTTC.

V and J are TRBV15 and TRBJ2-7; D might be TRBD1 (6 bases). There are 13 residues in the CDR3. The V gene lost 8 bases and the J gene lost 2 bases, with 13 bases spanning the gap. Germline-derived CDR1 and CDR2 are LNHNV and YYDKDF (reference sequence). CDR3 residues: CATRGQPTYEQYF. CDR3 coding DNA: TGTGCCACCCGTGGACAGCCGACCTACGAGCAGTACTTC.

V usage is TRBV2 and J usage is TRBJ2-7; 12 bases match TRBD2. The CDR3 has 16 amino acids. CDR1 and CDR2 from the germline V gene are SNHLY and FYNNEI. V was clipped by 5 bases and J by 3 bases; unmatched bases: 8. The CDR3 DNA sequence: TGTGCCAGCAGTCCTAGCGGGGGGGCTTTATTCTACGAGCAGTACTTC. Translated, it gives CASSPSGGALFYEQYF.

The CDR3 DNA sequence: TGTGCCAGCAGCGCGGCGGGAGCGAACACTGAAGCTTTCTTT. It is translated as CASSAAGANTEAFF. The chain employs TRBV9 and TRBJ1-1; no firm D call. Deletions cut 3 bases from V and 1 base from J, with 10 bases between. Germline V gene sequence: CDR1 SGDLS, CDR2 YYNGEE. The CDR3 is made up of 14 amino acids.

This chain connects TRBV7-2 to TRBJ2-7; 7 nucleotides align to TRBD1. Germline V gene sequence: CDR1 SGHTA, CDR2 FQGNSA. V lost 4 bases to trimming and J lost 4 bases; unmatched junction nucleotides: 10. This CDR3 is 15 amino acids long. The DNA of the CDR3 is TGTGCCAGCAGCTCGGAGACAGGGTTAGTTTACGAGCAGTACTTC. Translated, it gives CASSSETGLVYEQYF.